The 25 T cell receptor beta chains given below trace back to one sample, sequenced in a study of blood T cell repertoires in COVID-19. TCRdb keeps only in-frame clones here, not all; method: immunoSEQ multiplex PCR. In the table there are approximately 120,000 clones, over 70% of which are singletons. The specimen sequenced was peripheral blood. Receptor source: a human donor in a cohort sampled during active or convalescent COVID-19.

The CDR3 spells CASSLRLGTAGLTDTQYF. CDR3 nucleotides: TGCGCCAGCAGCCTACGACTAGGGACTGCGGGACTCACAGATACGCAGTATTTT. This rearrangement joins TRBV4-1 to TRBJ2-3, with a possible D match to TRBD2 (6 bases). V was trimmed by 4 bases and J by 2 bases, leaving 22 bases between them. This CDR3 is 18 amino acids long. The V gene's germline CDR1 is MGHRA and CDR2 YSYEKL.

The chain is built from TRBV5-6 and TRBJ2-7; 12 bases align to TRBD1. The germline V gene encodes CDR1 SGHDT and CDR2 YYEEEE. Trimming cost V 2 bases and J 6 bases; bases outside gene matches: 18. The CDR3 contains 19 residues. The CDR3: CASSLPHFGTGGKGIEQYF. For the CDR3, the DNA is TGTGCCAGCAGCTTACCTCATTTTGGGACAGGGGGCAAAGGAATCGAGCAGTACTTC.

V gene TRBV3-1 (or the pseudogene TRBV3-2) combines with J gene TRBJ2-2; 8 bases are shared with TRBD2. Per germline, CDR1 LGHDT and CDR2 YNNKEL (reference sequence). The trim removed 4 bases at V and 5 bases at J, leaving 6 bases unmatched. This CDR3 region has 15 residues. The CDR3 protein is CASSPAGGATGELFF. The DNA for the CDR3 is TGTGCCAGCAGCCCGGCCGGGGGGGCGACCGGGGAGCTGTTTTTT.

This rearrangement joins TRBV14 to TRBJ2-7; no firm D call. The CDR3 runs 15 residues. Per the germline V gene, CDR1 is SGHDN and CDR2 is FVKESK. Trimming left V 1 base short and J 0 bases short, with 10 bases between. The CDR3 DNA sequence: TGTGCCAGCAGCCAAGGGTTCCTCAGCTCCTACGAGCAGTACTTC. Translating it yields CASSQGFLSSYEQYF. The whole variable domain, remainder taken from reference TRBV14 and TRBJ2-7, is EAGVTQFPSHSVIEKGQTVTLRCDPISGHDNLYWYRRVMGKEIKFLLHFVKESKQDESGMPNNRFLAERTGGTYSTLKVQPAELEDSGVYFCASSQGFLSSYEQYFGPGTRLTVT.

This clone was detected once. This chain connects TRBV14 to TRBJ1-4; 9 nucleotides agree with TRBD1. The V gene's germline CDR1 is SGHDN and CDR2 FVKESK. V trimming: 5 bases; J trimming: 8 bases; junction bases outside the gene matches: 12. There are 16 residues in the CDR3. The CDR3 coding sequence is TGTGCCAGCAGCGCTAAAACCGGGACAGGGTCGGAAAAACTGTTTTTT. As protein: CASSAKTGTGSEKLFF.

This sequence joins TRBV3-1 (or the pseudogene TRBV3-2) and TRBJ1-4, with D uncertain. Looked up from germline, CDR1 is LGHDT and CDR2 is YNNKEL (reference sequence). The V gene lost 5 bases and the J gene lost 5 bases, with 6 bases spanning the gap. The CDR3 sequence is 12 residues long. In DNA, the CDR3 is TGTGCCAGCAGCGGACTCAATGAAAAACTGTTTTTT. Its translation is CASSGLNEKLFF.

The chain carries TRBV28 and TRBJ2-3; TRBD1 is a possible D gene (5 bases). V gave up 4 bases and J gave up 2 bases, with 10 bases separating them. This CDR3 spans 14 amino acids. Germline CDR1 and CDR2: MDHEN and SYDVKM. CDR3 in amino acids: CASSSQGFTDTQYF. CDR3 DNA sequence: TGTGCCAGCAGTTCGCAGGGATTCACAGATACGCAGTATTTT.

This clone was found once. The genes are TRBV7-9 and TRBJ1-2; TRBD1 agrees at 7 bases. The CDR3 is 14 amino acids. Per the germline V gene, CDR1 is SEHNR and CDR2 is FQNEAQ (reference sequence). Trimming took 4 bases from V and 3 from J; bases not matched to a gene: 5. The CDR3 DNA reads as TGTGCCAGCAGCTACCGGGACAGTTACTATGGCTACACCTTC. As protein: CASSYRDSYYGYTF.

This sequence joins TRBV6-6 and TRBJ1-1; D not certain. Trimming removed 0 bases at V and 0 bases at J, with 8 bases between. The CDR3 has 15 residues. Germline lookup yields CDR1 MNHNY and CDR2 SVGAGI (reference sequence). CDR3 amino acids: CASSYSVRMNTEAFF. The CDR3 DNA sequence: TGTGCCAGCAGTTACTCGGTCAGAATGAACACTGAAGCTTTCTTT.

The J gene is TRBJ2-2, the V gene TRBV24-1; 10 bases line up with TRBD2. With V trimmed by 2 bases and J by 1 base, 6 bases remained unmatched. CDR3 length: 18 residues. The germline gives CDR1 KGHDR, CDR2 SFDVKD. CDR3 protein: CATSDSSLAGKNTGELFF. The CDR3 DNA sequence: TGTGCCACCAGTGATTCGTCACTAGCGGGAAAGAACACCGGGGAGCTGTTTTTT.

The CDR3 sequence is CASSMVGVTGELFF. The CDR3 nucleotides read TGTGCCAGTAGTATGGTCGGGGTAACCGGGGAGCTGTTTTTT. This chain uses TRBV19 with TRBJ2-2, with a possible D match to TRBD2 (5 bases). V was shortened by 3 bases and J by 5 bases, with 10 bases between the two germline ends. The CDR3 contains 14 residues. CDR1 is LNHDA, CDR2 SQIVND, per germline (reference sequence).

This clone has only a few counts. The chain employs TRBV5-1 and TRBJ2-5, with D tentatively TRBD2 (5 bases). This CDR3 has 11 residues. The germline CDR1 and CDR2 sequences are SGHRS and YFSETQ. Trimming removed 5 bases at V and 7 bases at J, with 9 bases between. The chain's CDR3 is CASSFSGTQYF. CDR3 coding DNA: TGCGCCAGCAGTTTCAGCGGGACCCAGTACTTC.

The chain joins TRBV4-3 to TRBJ1-6, with a tentative D call TRBD1 (5 bases). The CDR3 runs 16 residues. Germline CDR1 LGHNA, CDR2 YSLEER. V was cut by 3 bases and J by 7 bases, with 16 bases left in between. This CDR3 is CASSQGGGDLNSPLHF. The CDR3 DNA sequence: TGCGCCAGCAGCCAGGGGGGGGGAGATTTGAATTCACCCCTCCACTTT.

This clone was observed a single time. The chain combines TRBV7-8 with TRBJ2-7; D is possibly TRBD1 (5 bases). V was cut by 2 bases and J by 6 bases, with 11 bases left in between. The CDR3 runs to 13 residues. The germline V gene encodes CDR1 SGHVS and CDR2 FQNEAQ. CDR3 sequence: CASSLFRGSEQYF. Written as DNA, the CDR3 is TGTGCCAGCAGCTTATTTAGGGGAAGCGAGCAGTACTTC.

The chain is built from TRBV19 and TRBJ1-1; maybe TRBD1 (6 bases). The CDR3 extends over 14 amino acids. The ends were cut back, 9 bases at V and 2 bases at J, with 16 bases in the middle. Germline CDR1 LNHDA, CDR2 SQIVND (reference sequence). The CDR3 DNA reads as TGTGCCAGCTCCCAGGGGAGAGGTAACACTGAAGCTTTCTTT. Translating gives CASSQGRGNTEAFF.

The V gene is TRBV3-1 (or the pseudogene TRBV3-2), the J gene TRBJ2-7; 10 bases are a match to TRBD1. The germline gives CDR1 LGHDT, CDR2 YNNKEL (reference sequence). The length of the CDR3 is 16 residues. The V gene end was trimmed by 5 bases and the J gene end by 2 bases; junction bases not matched to a gene: 9. The CDR3 DNA reads TGTGCCAGCAGCGGCGACAGGGGGCGGGGGGCCTACGAGCAGTACTTC. Protein: CASSGDRGRGAYEQYF.

V is TRBV20-1 and J is TRBJ2-1; a possible D gene is TRBD2 (6 bases). Germline V lookup: CDR1 DFQATT, CDR2 SNEGSKA (reference sequence). CDR3 length: 11 amino acids. Trimming cost V 7 bases and J 6 bases, with 10 bases left between them. The CDR3 sequence: CSGRLGNEQFF. The CDR3 coding sequence is TGCAGTGGTCGACTAGGCAATGAGCAGTTCTTC.

V and J are TRBV19 and TRBJ1-4; TRBD1 matches 7 bases. Germline CDR1 is LNHDA and CDR2 is SQIVND (reference sequence). The trim removed 5 bases at V and 8 bases at J, leaving 5 bases unmatched. This CDR3 region has 13 residues. The CDR3: CASSVDREEKLFF. The DNA for the CDR3 is TGTGCCAGTAGTGTCGACAGGGAGGAAAAACTGTTTTTT.

V gene TRBV14 combines with J gene TRBJ2-3, with TRBD2 matching 7 bases. The trim removed 4 bases at V and 2 bases at J, leaving 6 bases unmatched. CDR3 size: 15 residues. CDR1 and CDR2 (germline): SGHDN, FVKESK. The DNA for the CDR3 is TGTGCCAGCAGCCCCCATAGCGGGTTCACAGATACGCAGTATTTT. This encodes CASSPHSGFTDTQYF.

This clone has a handful of counts. J is TRBJ2-3 and V is TRBV7-9, with D maybe TRBD1 (6 bases). Germline assignment: CDR1 SEHNR and CDR2 FQNEAQ (reference sequence). This CDR3 is 16 amino acids long. V was cut by 5 bases and J by 3 bases, with 18 bases left in between. The CDR3 coding sequence is TGTGCCAGCAGCCCAACGGGCAGGGGTATGACAGATACGCAGTATTTT. Amino acid sequence: CASSPTGRGMTDTQYF.

V and J are TRBV7-3 and TRBJ2-7; 8 bases map to TRBD1. The germline V gene has CDR1 SGHTA and CDR2 FQGTGA. This CDR3 spans 13 amino acids. Trimming took 0 bases from V and 6 from J; bases not matched to a gene: 1. This CDR3 is CASSLTGTGEQYF. CDR3 coding DNA: TGTGCCAGCAGCTTAACGGGGACAGGCGAGCAGTACTTC. The whole variable domain, remainder taken from reference TRBV7-3 and TRBJ2-7, is GAGVSQTPSNKVTEKGKYVELRCDPISGHTALYWYRQSLGQGPEFLIYFQGTGAADDSGLPNDRFFAVRPEGSVSTLKIQRTERGDSAVYLCASSLTGTGEQYFGPGTRLTVT.

V gene TRBV27 combines with J gene TRBJ2-3; D gene uncertain. The germline V and J ends were trimmed by 6 bases and 8 bases, with 12 bases remaining between them. The CDR3 totals 12 residues. Germline V lookup: CDR1 MNHEY, CDR2 SMNVEV (reference sequence). The CDR3 sequence: CASSPFGVTQYF. The CDR3 coding sequence is TGTGCCAGCAGCCCCTTTGGAGTTACGCAGTATTTT.

The gene calls are TRBV24-1 and TRBJ2-7, with TRBD1 matching over 8 bases. V lost 4 bases to trimming and J lost 3 bases; unmatched junction nucleotides: 7. The CDR3 consists of 15 residues. Germline assignment: CDR1 KGHDR and CDR2 SFDVKD. The CDR3 nucleotides read TGTGCCACCAGTGACAAACGGACAGGGAACTACGAGCAGTACTTC. Translating gives CATSDKRTGNYEQYF.

The CDR3 DNA follows: TGTGCCAGTAGTAACCGACAGTGGGATGAGACTGAAGCTTTCTTT. This gives the protein CASSNRQWDETEAFF. The chain is built from TRBV19 and TRBJ1-1, with a tentative D call TRBD1 (5 bases). The CDR3 contains 15 residues. Germline V CDR1 and CDR2: LNHDA, SQIVND (reference sequence). The V end lost 4 bases, the J end lost 5 bases, and 17 bases lay between the germline ends.

The chain recombines TRBV9 with TRBJ2-3; 10 positions match TRBD1. The V gene end was trimmed by 3 bases and the J gene end by 2 bases; junction bases not matched to a gene: 9. Germline V gives CDR1 SGDLS, CDR2 YYNGEE. CDR3 size: 17 residues. CDR3 nucleotide sequence: TGTGCCAGCAGCGCCCAACCGGGACAGGGGACCACAGATACGCAGTATTTT. Translation gives CASSAQPGQGTTDTQYF. Based on the CDR3 plus reference TRBV9 and TRBJ2-3, the full variable domain is DSGVTQTPKHLITATGQRVTLRCSPRSGDLSVYWYQQSLDQGLQFLIQYYNGEERAKGNILERFSAQQFPDLHSELNLSSLELGDSALYFCASSAQPGQGTTDTQYFGPGTRLTVL.